These T cell receptor beta chains were read from a single sample in a study of blood T cell repertoires in COVID-19. Libraries were prepared by immunoSEQ multiplex PCR; TCRdb keeps only in-frame clonotypes and omits some of them. The profile shows more than 300,000 clones, approximately 87% of them singletons. Sequenced sample: peripheral blood. The receptors derive from a woman between 45 and 60 years old with COVID-19, enrolled during active disease. The CDR3 runs from the conserved cysteine through the conserved F or W. Fields, in order: J gene, D gene, V gene, CDR3 length, clone size, CDR3 DNA, CDR3 protein. The D gene is left open where the match is weak. Size values are once, few and many counts, or a class for expanded clones, and some rows have none.

j_call: TRBJ1-2
d_call: .
v_call: TRBV10-3
cdr3_length: 13
clone_size: .
cdr3_nt: TGTGCCATCAGTGACCAGGGGAACTATGGCTACACCTTC
cdr3_aa: CAISDQGNYGYTF

j_call: TRBJ2-7
d_call: TRBD2
v_call: TRBV3-1/TRBV3-2
cdr3_length: 14
clone_size: once
cdr3_nt: TGTGCCAGCAGCCAAGGCGGGGGGACCTACGAGCAGTACTTC
cdr3_aa: CASSQGGGTYEQYF

j_call: TRBJ1-2
d_call: TRBD1
v_call: TRBV30
cdr3_length: 12
clone_size: .
cdr3_nt: TGTGCCTGGTGGGACAGGGGGCATGGCTACACCTTC
cdr3_aa: CAWWDRGHGYTF

j_call: TRBJ2-2
d_call: .
v_call: TRBV5-1
cdr3_length: 12
clone_size: .
cdr3_nt: TGCGCCAGCAGCCCCTGGCCCGGGGAGCTGTTTTTT
cdr3_aa: CASSPWPGELFF

j_call: TRBJ2-7
d_call: TRBD2
v_call: TRBV10-3
cdr3_length: 16
clone_size: .
cdr3_nt: TGTGCCATCACCCCCAACGGTGCGGGAGGGTCCCACGAGCAGTACTTC
cdr3_aa: CAITPNGAGGSHEQYF

j_call: TRBJ1-2
d_call: TRBD1
v_call: TRBV7-2
cdr3_length: 15
clone_size: few
cdr3_nt: TGTGCCAGCAGCCTACCACAGGGGGTTGGCTATGGCTACACCTTC
cdr3_aa: CASSLPQGVGYGYTF

j_call: TRBJ2-4
d_call: .
v_call: TRBV4-1
cdr3_length: 15
clone_size: once
cdr3_nt: TGCGCCAGCAGCCAAGATGGGGCCGCCAAAAACATTCAGTACTTC
cdr3_aa: CASSQDGAAKNIQYF

j_call: TRBJ1-1
d_call: .
v_call: TRBV6-6
cdr3_length: 15
clone_size: .
cdr3_nt: TGTGCCAGCCCAACCAATTGGGGCAGGAACACTGAAGCTTTCTTT
cdr3_aa: CASPTNWGRNTEAFF

j_call: TRBJ1-6
d_call: .
v_call: TRBV7-3
cdr3_length: 13
clone_size: .
cdr3_nt: TGTGCCAGCAGCTCTGGCAATAATTCACCCCTCCACTTT
cdr3_aa: CASSSGNNSPLHF

j_call: TRBJ1-1
d_call: TRBD1
v_call: TRBV27
cdr3_length: 15
clone_size: .
cdr3_nt: TGTGCCAGCAGTTTCACAGGGGGCCCTGACACTGAAGCTTTCTTT
cdr3_aa: CASSFTGGPDTEAFF

j_call: TRBJ2-7
d_call: .
v_call: TRBV6-5
cdr3_length: 13
clone_size: once
cdr3_nt: TGTGCCAGCGGGGCAAACCCCTTATACGAGCAGTACTTC
cdr3_aa: CASGANPLYEQYF

j_call: TRBJ2-6
d_call: TRBD1
v_call: TRBV18
cdr3_length: 19
clone_size: .
cdr3_nt: TGTGCCAGCTCACCTCGGACAGGGATGAGTTCGTCCGGGGCCAACGTCCTGACTTTC
cdr3_aa: CASSPRTGMSSSGANVLTF

j_call: TRBJ2-3
d_call: TRBD2
v_call: TRBV25-1
cdr3_length: 17
clone_size: once
cdr3_nt: TGTGCCAGCAGTGTGGCTAGCGGGAGTGTAGTGACAGATACGCAGTATTTT
cdr3_aa: CASSVASGSVVTDTQYF

j_call: TRBJ2-7
d_call: .
v_call: TRBV6-5
cdr3_length: 14
clone_size: .
cdr3_nt: TGTGCCAGCAGCGGGGGAGGGGGTATCTACGAGCAGTACTTC
cdr3_aa: CASSGGGGIYEQYF

j_call: TRBJ2-7
d_call: TRBD2
v_call: TRBV19
cdr3_length: 17
clone_size: .
cdr3_nt: TGTGCCAGTAGTCCGGGACTAGCGGGAGGGCAAAGCTACGAGCAGTACTTC
cdr3_aa: CASSPGLAGGQSYEQYF

j_call: TRBJ1-2
d_call: TRBD1
v_call: TRBV6-5
cdr3_length: 12
clone_size: .
cdr3_nt: TGTGCCAGCAGCCAGACAGGGAATGGCTACACCTTC
cdr3_aa: CASSQTGNGYTF

j_call: TRBJ2-2
d_call: .
v_call: TRBV19
cdr3_length: 15
clone_size: .
cdr3_nt: TGTGCCAGTAGTACCGGGGTCAGGGGCACCGGGGAGCTGTTTTTT
cdr3_aa: CASSTGVRGTGELFF

j_call: TRBJ1-2
d_call: TRBD1
v_call: TRBV6-5
cdr3_length: 16
clone_size: .
cdr3_nt: TGTGCCAGCAGTTACCAGAAAGGACAGGGGGCGCATGGCTACACCTTC
cdr3_aa: CASSYQKGQGAHGYTF

j_call: TRBJ2-1
d_call: .
v_call: TRBV5-1
cdr3_length: 14
clone_size: .
cdr3_nt: TGCGCCAGCAGCTTTAGCGGCCCGTACAATGAGCAGTTCTTC
cdr3_aa: CASSFSGPYNEQFF

j_call: TRBJ1-6
d_call: .
v_call: TRBV6-6
cdr3_length: 15
clone_size: .
cdr3_nt: TGTGCCAGCAGCCCGAGGGAGGGTGGTAGTTCACCCCTCCACTTT
cdr3_aa: CASSPREGGSSPLHF

j_call: TRBJ1-3
d_call: .
v_call: TRBV18
cdr3_length: 16
clone_size: .
cdr3_nt: TGTGCCAGCTCACAACCGGGCCACCTCTCTGGAAACACCATATATTTT
cdr3_aa: CASSQPGHLSGNTIYF

j_call: TRBJ1-6
d_call: TRBD1
v_call: TRBV7-3
cdr3_length: 13
clone_size: .
cdr3_nt: TGTGCCAGCAGCTCGGACAGGGTTTCACCCCTCCACTTT
cdr3_aa: CASSSDRVSPLHF

j_call: TRBJ2-1
d_call: .
v_call: TRBV7-9
cdr3_length: 16
clone_size: few
cdr3_nt: TGTGCCAGCAGCCCCAGGGGGGTAGACGGACACAATGAGCAGTTCTTC
cdr3_aa: CASSPRGVDGHNEQFF

j_call: TRBJ2-3
d_call: .
v_call: TRBV30
cdr3_length: 15
clone_size: .
cdr3_nt: TGTGCCTGGAGTAGGGCAGGGGTTTCCACAGATACGCAGTATTTT
cdr3_aa: CAWSRAGVSTDTQYF

j_call: TRBJ2-2
d_call: TRBD2
v_call: TRBV5-1
cdr3_length: 15
clone_size: .
cdr3_nt: TGCGCCAGCAGCTTGTTGGCGGGAGAGTCCGGGGAGCTGTTTTTT
cdr3_aa: CASSLLAGESGELFF

j_call: TRBJ2-7
d_call: TRBD2
v_call: TRBV19
cdr3_length: 15
clone_size: .
cdr3_nt: TGTGCCAGTAGTATGGTCGGACTAGGCATCGACGAGCAGTACTTC
cdr3_aa: CASSMVGLGIDEQYF

j_call: TRBJ2-1
d_call: TRBD2
v_call: TRBV7-2
cdr3_length: 16
clone_size: .
cdr3_nt: TGTGCCAGCAGCTCCGAAACTAGCGGGACGGAAAATGAGCAGTTCTTC
cdr3_aa: CASSSETSGTENEQFF

j_call: TRBJ2-3
d_call: .
v_call: TRBV19
cdr3_length: 13
clone_size: .
cdr3_nt: TGTGCCAGTAGGGTGGGGAGCCGGGATACGCAGTATTTT
cdr3_aa: CASRVGSRDTQYF

j_call: TRBJ2-5
d_call: .
v_call: TRBV5-1
cdr3_length: 13
clone_size: .
cdr3_nt: TGCGCCAGCAGCTTGGGAGGAGGAGAGACCCAGTACTTC
cdr3_aa: CASSLGGGETQYF

j_call: TRBJ1-1
d_call: TRBD1
v_call: TRBV5-1
cdr3_length: 15
clone_size: .
cdr3_nt: TGCGCCAGCAGCTTCCGACAGGGGCGGGACACTGAAGCTTTCTTT
cdr3_aa: CASSFRQGRDTEAFF

j_call: TRBJ2-7
d_call: TRBD2
v_call: TRBV5-1
cdr3_length: 16
clone_size: .
cdr3_nt: TGCGCCAGCAGCCAAAGAGCGGGAGGCACTCTGTACGAGCAGTACTTC
cdr3_aa: CASSQRAGGTLYEQYF

j_call: TRBJ2-5
d_call: .
v_call: TRBV12-3/TRBV12-4
cdr3_length: 13
clone_size: .
cdr3_nt: TGTGCCAGCAGGGGGGCAGCCCAAGAGACCCAGTACTTC
cdr3_aa: CASRGAAQETQYF

j_call: TRBJ2-3
d_call: TRBD2
v_call: TRBV5-5
cdr3_length: 16
clone_size: .
cdr3_nt: TGTGCCAGCAGCCCCTACGGGACTAGCGGGAGTGTTACGCAGTATTTT
cdr3_aa: CASSPYGTSGSVTQYF

j_call: TRBJ2-6
d_call: TRBD1
v_call: TRBV7-7
cdr3_length: 18
clone_size: .
cdr3_nt: TGTGCTAGCAGCCCAGGACAGGGGGCGCCTTCTGGGGCCAACGTCCTGACTTTC
cdr3_aa: CASSPGQGAPSGANVLTF

j_call: TRBJ2-7
d_call: .
v_call: TRBV7-9
cdr3_length: 13
clone_size: once
cdr3_nt: TGTGCCAGCAGCGACAGGCGTGGTGACGAGCAGTACTTC
cdr3_aa: CASSDRRGDEQYF

j_call: TRBJ2-7
d_call: .
v_call: TRBV19
cdr3_length: 13
clone_size: .
cdr3_nt: TGTGCCAGTAGCGAGGGGGACTCCTACGAGCAGTACTTC
cdr3_aa: CASSEGDSYEQYF

j_call: TRBJ1-1
d_call: .
v_call: TRBV7-8
cdr3_length: 16
clone_size: .
cdr3_nt: TGTGCCAGCAGCTTAGGCCCCTACGCAGGGAACCTTGAAGCTTTCTTT
cdr3_aa: CASSLGPYAGNLEAFF

j_call: TRBJ2-3
d_call: TRBD2
v_call: TRBV19
cdr3_length: 15
clone_size: .
cdr3_nt: TGTGCCAGTGTAGAGCGGGGCCGACGCACAGATACGCAGTATTTT
cdr3_aa: CASVERGRRTDTQYF

j_call: TRBJ1-1
d_call: .
v_call: TRBV5-4
cdr3_length: 15
clone_size: few
cdr3_nt: TGTGCCAGCAGCTTGGTATGGCGGGGAAACACTGAAGCTTTCTTT
cdr3_aa: CASSLVWRGNTEAFF

j_call: TRBJ2-7
d_call: TRBD1
v_call: TRBV10-3
cdr3_length: 18
clone_size: .
cdr3_nt: TGTGCCATCAGTAACAGCGGACAGGGGGCGAACTACCCCTACGAGCAGTACTTC
cdr3_aa: CAISNSGQGANYPYEQYF

j_call: TRBJ1-3
d_call: .
v_call: TRBV6-6
cdr3_length: 17
clone_size: .
cdr3_nt: TGTGCCAGCAGTCCATCACCTCAGGGCCTCTCTGGAAACACCATATATTTT
cdr3_aa: CASSPSPQGLSGNTIYF

j_call: TRBJ2-2
d_call: .
v_call: TRBV7-3
cdr3_length: 14
clone_size: .
cdr3_nt: TGTGCCAGCAGCCCGCCTAAGAACACCGGGGAGCTGTTTTTT
cdr3_aa: CASSPPKNTGELFF

j_call: TRBJ1-3
d_call: TRBD1
v_call: TRBV6-6
cdr3_length: 14
clone_size: .
cdr3_nt: TGTGCCACCCGGCAGGGGGTATCCGGAAACACCATATATTTT
cdr3_aa: CATRQGVSGNTIYF

j_call: TRBJ2-7
d_call: TRBD1
v_call: TRBV27
cdr3_length: 15
clone_size: .
cdr3_nt: TGTGCCAGCAGTTTCCCGGGACAGGGAGTCGACGAGCAGTACTTC
cdr3_aa: CASSFPGQGVDEQYF

j_call: TRBJ2-2
d_call: TRBD1
v_call: TRBV3-1/TRBV3-2
cdr3_length: 15
clone_size: .
cdr3_nt: TGTGCCAGCAGCCCACGGACAGGGTCCACCGGGGAGCTGTTTTTT
cdr3_aa: CASSPRTGSTGELFF

j_call: TRBJ2-1
d_call: TRBD2
v_call: TRBV3-1/TRBV3-2
cdr3_length: 15
clone_size: once
cdr3_nt: TGTGCCAGCCGCCTAGCGGGAGGTATCTACAATGAGCAGTTCTTC
cdr3_aa: CASRLAGGIYNEQFF

j_call: TRBJ1-5
d_call: .
v_call: TRBV12-2
cdr3_length: 15
clone_size: .
cdr3_nt: TGTGCAAGTCGACATAAGGGTAGGCGGGCTCAGCCCCAGCATTTT
cdr3_aa: CASRHKGRRAQPQHF